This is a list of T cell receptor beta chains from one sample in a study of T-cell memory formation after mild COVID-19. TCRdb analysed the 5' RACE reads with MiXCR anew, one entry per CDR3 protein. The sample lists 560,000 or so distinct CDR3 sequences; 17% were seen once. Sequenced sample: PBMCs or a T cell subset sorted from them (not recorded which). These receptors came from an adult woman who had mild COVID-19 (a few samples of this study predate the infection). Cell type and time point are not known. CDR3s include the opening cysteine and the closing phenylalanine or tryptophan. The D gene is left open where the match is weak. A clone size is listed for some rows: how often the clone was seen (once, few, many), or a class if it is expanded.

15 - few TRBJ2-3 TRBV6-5 TGTGCCAGCAGTTACAACGGCCCCAGAGGGGATACGCAGTATTTT CASSYNGPRGDTQYF
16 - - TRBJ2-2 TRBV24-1 TGTGCCACCAGTGATTTTCGGGACCTCGCCACCGGGGAGCTGTTTTTT CATSDFRDLATGELFF
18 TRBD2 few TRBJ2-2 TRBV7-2 TGTGCCAGCAGCCAAGCCTGGGGACTAGCGGGAAACACCGGGGAGCTGTTTTTT CASSQAWGLAGNTGELFF
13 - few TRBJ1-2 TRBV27 TGTGCCAGCGGACCGTCGACTGGACATGGCTACACCTTC CASGPSTGHGYTF
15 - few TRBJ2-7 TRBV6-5 TGTGCCAGCAGTTGGACGCGGGGCCTTACCTACGAGCAGTACTTC CASSWTRGLTYEQYF
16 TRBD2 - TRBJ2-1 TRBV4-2 TGTGCCAGCAGCCAAGAATTAGCGGGGGGGCCCGATGAGCAGTTCTTC CASSQELAGGPDEQFF
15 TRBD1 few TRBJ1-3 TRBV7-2 TGTGCCAGCAGCTCAGGGGGGGCCTCTGGAAACACCATATATTTT CASSSGGASGNTIYF
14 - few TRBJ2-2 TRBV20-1 TGCAGTGCTAGTTTCCAGGGTAACGGCGGGGAGCTGTTTTTT CSASFQGNGGELFF
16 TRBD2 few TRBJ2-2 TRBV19 TGTGCCAGTAGTGTTCACGGGAGGGCCGTAACCGGGGAGCTGTTTTTT CASSVHGRAVTGELFF
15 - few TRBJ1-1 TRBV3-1 TGTGCCAGCAGCCAATTTGGGACACTGAACACTGAAGCTTTCTTT CASSQFGTLNTEAFF
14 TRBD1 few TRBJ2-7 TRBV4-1 TGCGCCAGCAGCTCCAGGGGGCTAGGCCACGAGCAGTACTTC CASSSRGLGHEQYF
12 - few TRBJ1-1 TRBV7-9 TGTGCCAGCAGCCCCGCCATCGGTGAAGCTTTCTTT CASSPAIGEAFF
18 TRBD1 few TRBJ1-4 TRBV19 TGTGCCAGTAGAACCAAACAAAACAGGGGTGCAACTAATGAAAAACTGTTTTTT CASRTKQNRGATNEKLFF
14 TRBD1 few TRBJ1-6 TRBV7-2 TGTGCCAGCAGCCCAAGGGGGCAAGGTTCACCCCTCCACTTT CASSPRGQGSPLHF
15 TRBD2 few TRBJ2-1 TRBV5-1 TGCGCCAGCAGCCTGCAAGCGGGGACCTACAATGAGCAGTTCTTC CASSLQAGTYNEQFF
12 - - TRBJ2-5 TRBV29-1 TGCAGCGCGCACTTTAACCGGGAGACCCAGTACTTC CSAHFNRETQYF
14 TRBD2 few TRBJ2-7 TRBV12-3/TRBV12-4 TGTGCCAGCAGACTAGCGGGGGGGCTGTACGAGCAGTACTTC CASRLAGGLYEQYF
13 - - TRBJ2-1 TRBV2 TGTGCCAGCAGGGAGCAGGGGGGGCAAAAGCAGTTCTTC CASREQGGQKQFF
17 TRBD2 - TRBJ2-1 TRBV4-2 TGTGCCAGCAGCCAAGTATCCCTGCGGGAGCCAAACAATGAGCAGTTCTTC CASSQVSLREPNNEQFF
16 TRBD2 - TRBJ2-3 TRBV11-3 TGTGCCACTGGTCTAGCGGGAGCGACCGGCACAGATACGCAGTATTTT CATGLAGATGTDTQYF
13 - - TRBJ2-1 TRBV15 TGTGCCACCAGCAGTTACAGGGACGATGAGCAGTTCTTC CATSSYRDDEQFF
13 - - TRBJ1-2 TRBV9 TGTGCCAGCAGCGTAGCTACGACATACGGCTACACCTTC CASSVATTYGYTF
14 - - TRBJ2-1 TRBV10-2 TGCGCCAGCGAGGCCAGAGGGCCATACAATGAGCAGTTCTTC CASEARGPYNEQFF
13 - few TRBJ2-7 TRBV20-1 TGCAGTGCTAGGGCTGGTAGAAAGAACGAGCAGTACTTC CSARAGRKNEQYF
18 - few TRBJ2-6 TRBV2 TGTGCCAGCAGTGAAGCGGTTTTGCTCCGGGCTGGGGCCAACGTCCTGACTTTC CASSEAVLLRAGANVLTF
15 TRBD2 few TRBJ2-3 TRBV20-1 TGCAGTGCTACCCGACTAGCGGGTCTGGAAGATACGCAGTATTTT CSATRLAGLEDTQYF
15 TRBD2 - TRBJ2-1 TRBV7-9 TGTGCCAGCAGCTGGGTAGCGGGAGTAAACAATGAGCAGTTCTTC CASSWVAGVNNEQFF
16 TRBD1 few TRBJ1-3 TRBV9 TGTGCCAGCAGCGTCGGACAGGGTCCCTCTGGAAACACCATATATTTT CASSVGQGPSGNTIYF
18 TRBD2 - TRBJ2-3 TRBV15 TGTGCCACCAGCAGAGATCGGGCTAGCGGAACCTCCACAGATACGCAGTATTTT CATSRDRASGTSTDTQYF
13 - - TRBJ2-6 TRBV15 TGTGCCACCAGGCCCTCTGGGGCCAACGTCCTGACTTTC CATRPSGANVLTF
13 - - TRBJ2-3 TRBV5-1 TGCGCCAGCAGCCCAGTCCGCACAGATACGCAGTATTTT CASSPVRTDTQYF